The T cell receptor (beta chain) described here comes from a study of vaccination and CD4 T cells after COVID-19. Study summary: Median draw time for post-COVID samples was roughly 96 days post-diagnosis (range 35 to 161). For control cultures, the treatment was a CEFX pool, an HIV-1 Nef pool, or no peptide. Cells were stimulated with overlapping spike peptides from SARS-CoV-2, HCoV-NL63, HCoV-OC43 and HCoV-229E. Study results and caveats: Convalescent patients gained a median 86.3% of their reactive clones only post-vaccination.

Once obtained from cultured CD4+ T cells, the DNA was sequenced using the Oncomine TCR Beta short-read assay. TCRdb independently ran MiXCR on the PCR reads; one entry per CDR3 protein. The table lists under 11,000 distinct CDR3 sequences, roughly 77% of them singletons. Concerning this clonotype: What it binds is unknown.

The CDR3 loop spans 14 amino acids. Germline V gene lookup returns CDR1 DFQATT and CDR2 SNEGSKA (reference sequence). V lost 3 bases, J lost 3 bases, and 15 bases lay in between. Specified treatment: roughly 10-day PBMC culture with coronavirus spike peptide pools or control peptides (ViraFEST assay). This clonotype was sampled from a human donor who had recovered from COVID-19. The chain couples TRBV20-1 to TRBJ2-7; no definite D call. The sample consisted of CD4+ T cells from blood, cultured in vitro. CDR3 loop: CSASLAAVNYEQYF. The DNA of the CDR3 is TGCAGTGCTAGTCTCGCGGCAGTTAACTACGAGCAGTACTTC.